This entry lists 18 T cell receptor beta chains sequenced from one sample in a study of cytomegalovirus exposure and HLA in healthy donors. A multiplex PCR was run with 60 Vbeta primers and 13 Jbeta primers. The method was immunoSEQ multiplex PCR; TCRdb's version includes in-frame clones alone and lacks a portion of them. Here the sample spans about 160,000 clones, about 85% being singletons. Sample: PBMCs. The receptors derive from a male donor in good health and CMV-seropositive.

The gene calls are TRBV30 and TRBJ2-3, with 12 bases matching TRBD2. This CDR3 comprises 14 residues. Germline CDR1 GTSNPN, CDR2 SVGIG (reference sequence). V was clipped by 3 bases and J by 3 bases; unmatched bases: 1. The CDR3 DNA reads TGTGCCTGGAGGACTAGCGGGGGTACAGATACGCAGTATTTT. Residues: CAWRTSGGTDTQYF.

V and J are TRBV7-2 and TRBJ2-3; D is possibly TRBD1 (6 bases). In germline, CDR1 is SGHTA, CDR2 FQGNSA. V lost 5 bases and J 1 base, leaving 7 bases between the germline ends. This CDR3 spans 13 amino acids. In nucleotides, the CDR3 is TGTGCCAGCAGCCACAGGGGCACAGATACGCAGTATTTT. Residues: CASSHRGTDTQYF.

This chain connects TRBV5-1 to TRBJ1-1; TRBD1 might be the D (6 bases). This CDR3 is built from 16 residues. In germline, CDR1 is SGHRS, CDR2 YFSETQ. Trimming left V 3 bases short and J 0 bases short, with 15 bases between. CDR3 protein: CASSSTLTGLNTEAFF. CDR3 bases: TGCGCCAGCAGCTCCACCCTGACAGGCCTGAACACTGAAGCTTTCTTT.

CDR3 DNA sequence: TGTGCCAGTAGTATGCGCCAAGCCCTTAGCAATCAGCCCCAGCATTTT. It yields the protein CASSMRQALSNQPQHF. This rearrangement joins TRBV19 to TRBJ1-5; D is uncertain. Germline CDR1 reads LNHDA; CDR2 reads SQIVND (reference sequence). This CDR3 contains 16 residues. Between the trimmed V and J ends, which lost 3 bases and 0 bases, there was a span of 12 bases. Full variable domain (missing parts from reference TRBV19 and TRBJ1-5): DGGITQSPKYLFRKEGQNVTLSCEQNLNHDAMYWYRQDPGQGLRLIYYSQIVNDFQKGDIAEGYSVSREKKESFPLTVTSAQKNPTAFYLCASSMRQALSNQPQHFGDGTRLSIL.

The chain joins TRBV7-9 to TRBJ2-4, with 7 bases fitting TRBD1. The CDR3 consists of 14 residues. The V segment lost 4 bases and the J segment 7 bases; nucleotides outside the gene matches: 7. Germline lookup yields CDR1 SEHNR and CDR2 FQNEAQ (reference sequence). The CDR3 sequence: CASSSMTGRNIQYF. The CDR3 DNA reads as TGTGCCAGCAGCTCGATGACAGGGCGGAACATTCAGTACTTC.

V gene TRBV5-5 combines with J gene TRBJ2-6, with 10 positions matching TRBD1. The V gene's germline CDR1 is SGHKS and CDR2 YYEKEE (reference sequence). Trimming removed 1 base from V and 4 bases from J; junction bases left unmatched: 14. This CDR3 region has 20 residues. CDR3: CASSLRQGASRRAGANVLTF. The CDR3 coding sequence is TGTGCCAGCAGCTTGAGACAGGGGGCGTCTAGACGGGCAGGGGCCAACGTCCTGACTTTC.

This clone was counted between two and nine times. V is TRBV6-5 and J is TRBJ2-1, with a weak D call TRBD2 (5 bases). The CDR3 runs 14 residues. The V gene lost 2 bases and the J gene lost 1 base, with 6 bases spanning the gap. The germline gives CDR1 MNHEY, CDR2 SVGAGI. The CDR3 spells CASSYGGSYNEQFF. CDR3 DNA sequence: TGTGCCAGCAGTTACGGCGGGTCCTACAATGAGCAGTTCTTC.

The chain joins TRBV7-8 to TRBJ2-7; TRBD1 might be the D (6 bases). The CDR3 consists of 13 residues. V was shortened by 6 bases and J by 3 bases, with 12 bases between the two germline ends. Germline CDR1 is SGHVS and CDR2 is FQNEAQ. The CDR3 sequence is CASRPQGIYEQYF. In DNA, the CDR3 is TGTGCCAGCAGACCTCAGGGGATCTACGAGCAGTACTTC.

This clone was seen more than once but under ten times. This rearrangement joins TRBV5-1 to TRBJ1-1; the match to TRBD1 covers 11 bases. Germline V gives CDR1 SGHRS, CDR2 YFSETQ. Unmatched junction bases numbered 10, after V lost 4 bases and J lost 11 bases. The CDR3 covers 14 residues. CDR3 protein: CASSPRTGGIEAFF. In DNA form, the CDR3 reads TGCGCCAGCAGCCCGCGGACAGGGGGCATCGAGGCTTTCTTT.

This sequence joins TRBV11-2 and TRBJ2-1; D is uncertain. Germline lookup yields CDR1 SGHAT and CDR2 FQNNGV. The CDR3 length is 15 residues. Trimming pared 5 bases from V and 4 bases from J, leaving 15 bases between. The CDR3 nucleotides are TGTGCCAGCAGCGGGTACGAAAAACTATACAATGAGCAGTTCTTC. Its translation is CASSGYEKLYNEQFF.

This clone was recorded once. The rearrangement uses TRBV30 and TRBJ1-6, with TRBD1 identical over 10 bases. After removal of 4 bases from V and 5 bases from J, the junction contained 5 bases not matched to a gene. The CDR3 is 15 residues long. Germline CDR1 reads GTSNPN; CDR2 reads SVGIG (reference sequence). The CDR3 protein is CAWKRDRGNNSPLHF. The CDR3 DNA reads as TGTGCCTGGAAACGGGACAGGGGTAATAATTCACCCCTCCACTTT.

This rearrangement joins TRBV6-5 to TRBJ2-7; TRBD1 agrees at 10 bases. The CDR3 is 15 amino acids. Germline V gene data show CDR1 as MNHEY and CDR2 as SVGAGI. The V and J ends lost 2 bases and 7 bases, in that order; junction bases with no gene match: 8. The DNA for the CDR3 is TGTGCCAGCAGTTACCCCGGGACAGGGGAGCCGGAGCAGTACTTC. This translates into CASSYPGTGEPEQYF.

The rearrangement links TRBV27 to TRBJ2-3; D is possibly TRBD1 (5 bases). Germline loops: CDR1 MNHEY, CDR2 SMNVEV (reference sequence). The V gene lost 6 bases and the J gene lost 8 bases, with 6 bases spanning the gap. This CDR3 comprises 10 residues. DNA for the CDR3: TGTGCCAGCAGAGGGGTTACGCAGTATTTT. As protein: CASRGVTQYF.

The chain is built from TRBV7-3 and TRBJ2-7; D is perhaps TRBD2 (6 bases). V lost 5 bases and J 5 bases, leaving 19 bases between the germline ends. The germline CDR1 and CDR2 sequences are SGHTA and FQGTGA. The CDR3 sequence is 15 residues long. The CDR3 sequence is CASSGLLTGTNEQYF. The CDR3 region has the DNA TGTGCCAGCAGCGGACTACTCACCGGGACCAACGAGCAGTACTTC.

The chain employs TRBV29-1 and TRBJ2-7, with 8 bases identical to TRBD2. Germline-derived CDR1 and CDR2 are SQVTM and ANQGSEA. Trimming removed 7 bases from V and 2 bases from J; junction bases left unmatched: 4. This CDR3 has 12 amino acids. The CDR3 bases are TGCAGCGCCCGACTAGCGCCCTACGAGCAGTACTTC. Protein: CSARLAPYEQYF.

The chain couples TRBV19 to TRBJ1-5, with TRBD1 identical over 9 bases. Near its end, the DNA agrees better with TRBJ2-3, so the J call may be wrong. CDR3 size: 14 residues. Germline CDR1 reads LNHDA; CDR2 reads SQIVND (reference sequence). CDR3 loop: CASTLTGGNQPQYF. The CDR3 DNA is TGTGCCAGTACCCTGACAGGGGGGAATCAGCCCCAGTATTTT.

This chain uses TRBV27 with TRBJ2-5; TRBD2 might be the D (6 bases). The J call may not be correct, given that the DNA end is closer to TRBJ2-7. CDR1 and CDR2 from the germline V gene are MNHEY and SMNVEV (reference sequence). This CDR3 has 14 residues. The CDR3, as DNA: TGTGCCAGCTCAGGACGGGGGAGAACGCGCGAGCAGTACTTC. Amino acid sequence: CASSGRGRTREQYF.

V usage is TRBV7-2 and J usage is TRBJ2-1; TRBD2 aligns across 7 bases. V shed 1 base and J 7 bases; nucleotides not matched to a gene: 4. The CDR3 covers 14 residues. The germline CDR1 and CDR2 sequences are SGHTA and FQGNSA. CDR3: CASSLGREMNEQFF. The CDR3, as DNA: TGTGCCAGCAGCTTAGGGCGGGAGATGAATGAGCAGTTCTTC.